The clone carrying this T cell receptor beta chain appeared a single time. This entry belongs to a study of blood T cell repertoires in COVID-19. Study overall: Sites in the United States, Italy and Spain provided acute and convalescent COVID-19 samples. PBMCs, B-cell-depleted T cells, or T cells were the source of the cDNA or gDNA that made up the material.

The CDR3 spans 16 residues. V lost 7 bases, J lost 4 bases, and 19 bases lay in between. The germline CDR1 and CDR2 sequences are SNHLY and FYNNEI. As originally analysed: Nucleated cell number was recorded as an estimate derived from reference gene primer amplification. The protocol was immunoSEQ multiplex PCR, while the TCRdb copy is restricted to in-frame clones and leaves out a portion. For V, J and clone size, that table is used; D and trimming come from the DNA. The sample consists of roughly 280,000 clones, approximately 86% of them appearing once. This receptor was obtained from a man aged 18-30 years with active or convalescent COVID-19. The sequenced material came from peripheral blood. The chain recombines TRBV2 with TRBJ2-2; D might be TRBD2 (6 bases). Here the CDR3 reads CASTSLSGVGTGELFF. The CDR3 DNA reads TGTGCCAGCACGTCTCTGTCGGGGGTGGGCACCGGGGAGCTGTTTTTT.